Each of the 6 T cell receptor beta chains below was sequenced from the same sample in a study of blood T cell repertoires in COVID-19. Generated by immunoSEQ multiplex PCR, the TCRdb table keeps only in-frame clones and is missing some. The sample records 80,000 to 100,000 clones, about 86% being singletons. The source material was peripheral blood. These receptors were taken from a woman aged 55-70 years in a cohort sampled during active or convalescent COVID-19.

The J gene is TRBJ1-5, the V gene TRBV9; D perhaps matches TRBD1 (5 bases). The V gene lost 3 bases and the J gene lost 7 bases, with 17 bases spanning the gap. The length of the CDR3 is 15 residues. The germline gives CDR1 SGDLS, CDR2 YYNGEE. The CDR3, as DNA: TGTGCCAGCAGCGCCTGGGGGGGATCGGGGCAGCCCCAGCATTTT. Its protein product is CASSAWGGSGQPQHF.

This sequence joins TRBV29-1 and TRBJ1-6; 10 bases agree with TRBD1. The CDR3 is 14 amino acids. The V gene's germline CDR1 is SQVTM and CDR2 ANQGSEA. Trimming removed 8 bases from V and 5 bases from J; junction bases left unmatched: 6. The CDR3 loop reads CSIRQGANNSPLHF. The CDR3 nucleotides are TGCAGCATACGACAGGGGGCTAATAATTCACCCCTCCACTTT.

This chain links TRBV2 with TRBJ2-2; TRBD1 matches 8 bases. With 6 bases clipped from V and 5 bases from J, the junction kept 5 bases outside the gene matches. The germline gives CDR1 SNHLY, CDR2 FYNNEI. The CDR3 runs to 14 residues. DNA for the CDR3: TGTGCCAGCAGGAGGACAGGGAGGACCGGGGAGCTGTTTTTT. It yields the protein CASRRTGRTGELFF. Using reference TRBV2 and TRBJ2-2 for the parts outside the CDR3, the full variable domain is EPEVTQTPSHQVTQMGQEVILRCVPISNHLYFYWYRQILGQKVEFLVSFYNNEISEKSEIFDDQFSVERPDGSNFTLKIRSTKLEDSAMYFCASRRTGRTGELFFGEGSRLTVL.

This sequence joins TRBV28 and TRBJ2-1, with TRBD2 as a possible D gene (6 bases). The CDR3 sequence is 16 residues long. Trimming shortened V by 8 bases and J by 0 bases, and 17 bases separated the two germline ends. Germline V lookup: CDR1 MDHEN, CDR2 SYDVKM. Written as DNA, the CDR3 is TGTGCCAGCGGAACCACTCTAGCGACCTCCTACAATGAGCAGTTCTTC. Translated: CASGTTLATSYNEQFF.

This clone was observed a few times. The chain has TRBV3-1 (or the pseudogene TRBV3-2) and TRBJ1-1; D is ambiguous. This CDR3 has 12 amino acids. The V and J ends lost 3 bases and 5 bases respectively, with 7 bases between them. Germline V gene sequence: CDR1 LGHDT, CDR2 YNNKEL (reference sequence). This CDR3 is CASSQSDTEAFF. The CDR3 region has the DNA TGTGCCAGCAGCCAGAGTGATACTGAAGCTTTCTTT.

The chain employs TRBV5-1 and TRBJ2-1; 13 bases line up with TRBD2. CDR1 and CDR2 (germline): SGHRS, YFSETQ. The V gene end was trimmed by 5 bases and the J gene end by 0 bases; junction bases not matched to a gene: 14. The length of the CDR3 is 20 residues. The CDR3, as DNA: TGCGCCAGCAGAACCCGGACTAGCGGGAGCGGGGGCTACTCCTACAATGAGCAGTTCTTC. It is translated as CASRTRTSGSGGYSYNEQFF.